The 10 T cell receptor beta chains presented below share a single source sample, sequenced in a study of blood T cell repertoires in COVID-19. The method was immunoSEQ multiplex PCR; TCRdb's version includes in-frame clones alone and lacks a portion of them. Of 150,000 or so clones in the sample, 75% to 85% were seen once. The sample taken for sequencing was peripheral blood. Receptors were obtained from a woman aged 55-70 years with COVID-19, enrolled during active disease.

This clone has just a few counts. The CDR3 DNA follows: TGTGCCAGCTCGCCGGGACATAGGTCACCCCTCCACTTT. Amino acids: CASSPGHRSPLHF. J is TRBJ1-6 and V is TRBV18; possible D gene TRBD1, 6 bases. V dropped 6 bases and J dropped 10 bases, with 13 bases sitting between them. CDR1 is KGHSH and CDR2 is LQKENI in the germline V gene. CDR3 length: 13 amino acids.

This sequence joins TRBV7-9 and TRBJ2-3; 13 bases match TRBD2. The V segment lost 4 bases and the J segment 3 bases; nucleotides outside the gene matches: 4. Per germline, CDR1 SEHNR and CDR2 FQNEAQ (reference sequence). The CDR3 has 16 residues. The CDR3 bases are TGTGCCAGCAGCTCTACTAGCGGGAGGGCAACAGATACGCAGTATTTT. This translates into CASSSTSGRATDTQYF.

The rearrangement links TRBV6-1 to TRBJ1-5; 10 nucleotides line up with TRBD1. The CDR3 is 13 amino acids. The germline gives CDR1 MNHNS, CDR2 SASEGT. The CDR3 loop reads CSSGTGVHQPQHF. CDR3 bases: TGTTCTTCCGGGACAGGGGTACATCAGCCCCAGCATTTT.

The chain joins TRBV6-5 to TRBJ2-5; 8 positions agree with TRBD2. In germline, CDR1 is MNHEY, CDR2 SVGAGI. The CDR3 spans 14 residues. The J segment lost 4 bases and the V segment lost 6 bases, leaving 7 bases of the junction unmatched. The CDR3 protein is CASRAGTRGETQYF. The CDR3, as DNA: TGTGCCAGCAGGGCCGGGACTAGAGGAGAGACCCAGTACTTC.

V usage is TRBV7-2 and J usage is TRBJ2-1, with D perhaps matching TRBD1 (6 bases). Between the trimmed V and J ends, which lost 4 bases and 3 bases, there was a span of 13 bases. Looked up from germline, CDR1 is SGHTA and CDR2 is FQGNSA. The CDR3 runs 15 residues. The CDR3 protein is CASSSTWTVYNEQFF. The CDR3 DNA reads as TGTGCCAGCAGCTCGACTTGGACAGTCTACAATGAGCAGTTCTTC.

The V call is TRBV19, the J call TRBJ1-6; 9 bases map to TRBD1. Germline CDR1 reads LNHDA; CDR2 reads SQIVND (reference sequence). This CDR3 is built from 18 residues. The ends lost 7 bases at V and 6 bases at J; junction bases unmatched: 16. The CDR3 loop reads CASTQTLLTGGVNSPLHF. The CDR3 DNA reads TGTGCCAGTACCCAAACCCTCCTGACAGGGGGTGTTAATTCACCCCTCCACTTT.

The J gene is TRBJ1-1, the V gene TRBV5-8; D is possibly TRBD1 (6 bases). Looked up from germline, CDR1 is SGHTS and CDR2 is YDEGEE. V lost 0 bases and J 1 base, leaving 7 bases between the germline ends. The CDR3 runs to 14 residues. CDR3: CASSLGQANTEAFF. The CDR3 nucleotides are TGTGCCAGCAGCTTGGGACAGGCGAACACTGAAGCTTTCTTT.

This chain's CDR3 is CASSGGQGGTDTQYF. DNA for the CDR3: TGTGCCAGCAGCGGGGGACAGGGAGGCACAGATACGCAGTATTTT. This chain connects TRBV7-7 to TRBJ2-3; 9 bases agree with TRBD1. V shed 5 bases, J shed 1 base, and the junction held 4 bases outside the gene matches. The CDR3 sequence is 15 residues long. Germline V gives CDR1 SSHAT, CDR2 FNYEAQ (reference sequence). The full variable domain, rest sourced from reference TRBV7-7 and TRBJ2-3, is GAGVSQSPRYKVTKRGQDVTLRCDPISSHATLYWYQQALGQGPEFLTYFNYEAQPDKSGLPSDRFSAERPEGSISTLTIQRTEQRDSAMYRCASSGGQGGTDTQYFGPGTRLTVL.

This clone was detected once. V usage is TRBV3-1 (or the pseudogene TRBV3-2) and J usage is TRBJ1-2; 9 positions match TRBD1. The CDR3 spans 15 residues. The ends lost 2 bases at V and 6 bases at J; junction bases unmatched: 7. In germline, CDR1 is LGHDT, CDR2 YNNKEL (reference sequence). CDR3 in DNA: TGTGCCAGCAGCCAATGGGACAGGGTTATTAATGGCTACACCTTC. As protein: CASSQWDRVINGYTF.

This rearrangement joins TRBV18 to TRBJ1-1, with unresolved D. This CDR3 is 14 amino acids long. Germline V gives CDR1 KGHSH, CDR2 LQKENI. V lost 6 bases, J lost 4 bases, and 15 bases lay in between. CDR3 residues: CASSADGGITEAFF. The DNA for the CDR3 is TGTGCCAGCTCTGCGGATGGAGGGATCACTGAAGCTTTCTTT.